Here is one TCR beta chain with its context. The entry originates in a study of blood T cell repertoires in COVID-19. On the study more broadly: T cells, B-cell-depleted T cells, or PBMCs provided the cDNA or gDNA that served as material.

CDR1 and CDR2 (germline): SGHNT, YYREEE (reference sequence). The CDR3 covers 17 residues. Trimming pared 4 bases from V and 5 bases from J, leaving 25 bases between. Authors' analysis steps: Amplifying reference gene primers gave estimates of nucleated cell counts. Here immunoSEQ multiplex PCR was the method, and the copy in TCRdb shows in-frame clones only, minus some. V and J calls and clone size are copied from that table; D and trimming were computed from the DNA. The sample lists approximately 250,000 clones, around 93% occurring once. Participants came from some 23 US areas, aged roughly 18 to 89 years.

V gene TRBV5-4 combines with J gene TRBJ2-7, with D possibly matching TRBD2 (7 bases). The TCR was taken from a man in his forties who had been exposed to COVID-19. The sample was PBMCs or T cells enriched from blood (not recorded which). CDR3 in DNA: TGTGCCAGCAGCCTAGGGGGAGGTCGGGAGGCCCTCCACGAGCAGTACTTC. Its protein product is CASSLGGGREALHEQYF.